The clone carrying this T cell receptor (beta chain) has a handful of counts. Its antigen remains unknown. The sample comes from a study of T cell repertoires and HLA-DP antigens. Findings and limits, study-wide: Total CD4+ responders were stimulated by HeLa antigen-presenting cells.

The PCR primers covered 54 TRBV and 13 TRBJ segments. The repertoire was sequenced with immunoSEQ multiplex PCR; TCRdb's copy has only in-frame clones and lacks some. The table lists approximately 100,000 clones, around nine tenths of them singletons. CDR1 and CDR2 (germline): SGHAT, FQNNGV. The CDR3 is 16 residues long. V lost 5 bases and J lost 5; bases outside the gene matches: 13. Sequencing was performed on CD4+ T cells from PBMCs. This chain uses TRBV11-2 with TRBJ2-5; the match to TRBD1 covers 8 bases. The sequence came from a man aged 50 to 60 in good health and CMV-seronegative. The CDR3 DNA reads TGTGCCAGCAGCCAGCTAGGGCAGGGGGCCCGGGAGACCCAGTACTTC. The encoded protein is CASSQLGQGARETQYF.